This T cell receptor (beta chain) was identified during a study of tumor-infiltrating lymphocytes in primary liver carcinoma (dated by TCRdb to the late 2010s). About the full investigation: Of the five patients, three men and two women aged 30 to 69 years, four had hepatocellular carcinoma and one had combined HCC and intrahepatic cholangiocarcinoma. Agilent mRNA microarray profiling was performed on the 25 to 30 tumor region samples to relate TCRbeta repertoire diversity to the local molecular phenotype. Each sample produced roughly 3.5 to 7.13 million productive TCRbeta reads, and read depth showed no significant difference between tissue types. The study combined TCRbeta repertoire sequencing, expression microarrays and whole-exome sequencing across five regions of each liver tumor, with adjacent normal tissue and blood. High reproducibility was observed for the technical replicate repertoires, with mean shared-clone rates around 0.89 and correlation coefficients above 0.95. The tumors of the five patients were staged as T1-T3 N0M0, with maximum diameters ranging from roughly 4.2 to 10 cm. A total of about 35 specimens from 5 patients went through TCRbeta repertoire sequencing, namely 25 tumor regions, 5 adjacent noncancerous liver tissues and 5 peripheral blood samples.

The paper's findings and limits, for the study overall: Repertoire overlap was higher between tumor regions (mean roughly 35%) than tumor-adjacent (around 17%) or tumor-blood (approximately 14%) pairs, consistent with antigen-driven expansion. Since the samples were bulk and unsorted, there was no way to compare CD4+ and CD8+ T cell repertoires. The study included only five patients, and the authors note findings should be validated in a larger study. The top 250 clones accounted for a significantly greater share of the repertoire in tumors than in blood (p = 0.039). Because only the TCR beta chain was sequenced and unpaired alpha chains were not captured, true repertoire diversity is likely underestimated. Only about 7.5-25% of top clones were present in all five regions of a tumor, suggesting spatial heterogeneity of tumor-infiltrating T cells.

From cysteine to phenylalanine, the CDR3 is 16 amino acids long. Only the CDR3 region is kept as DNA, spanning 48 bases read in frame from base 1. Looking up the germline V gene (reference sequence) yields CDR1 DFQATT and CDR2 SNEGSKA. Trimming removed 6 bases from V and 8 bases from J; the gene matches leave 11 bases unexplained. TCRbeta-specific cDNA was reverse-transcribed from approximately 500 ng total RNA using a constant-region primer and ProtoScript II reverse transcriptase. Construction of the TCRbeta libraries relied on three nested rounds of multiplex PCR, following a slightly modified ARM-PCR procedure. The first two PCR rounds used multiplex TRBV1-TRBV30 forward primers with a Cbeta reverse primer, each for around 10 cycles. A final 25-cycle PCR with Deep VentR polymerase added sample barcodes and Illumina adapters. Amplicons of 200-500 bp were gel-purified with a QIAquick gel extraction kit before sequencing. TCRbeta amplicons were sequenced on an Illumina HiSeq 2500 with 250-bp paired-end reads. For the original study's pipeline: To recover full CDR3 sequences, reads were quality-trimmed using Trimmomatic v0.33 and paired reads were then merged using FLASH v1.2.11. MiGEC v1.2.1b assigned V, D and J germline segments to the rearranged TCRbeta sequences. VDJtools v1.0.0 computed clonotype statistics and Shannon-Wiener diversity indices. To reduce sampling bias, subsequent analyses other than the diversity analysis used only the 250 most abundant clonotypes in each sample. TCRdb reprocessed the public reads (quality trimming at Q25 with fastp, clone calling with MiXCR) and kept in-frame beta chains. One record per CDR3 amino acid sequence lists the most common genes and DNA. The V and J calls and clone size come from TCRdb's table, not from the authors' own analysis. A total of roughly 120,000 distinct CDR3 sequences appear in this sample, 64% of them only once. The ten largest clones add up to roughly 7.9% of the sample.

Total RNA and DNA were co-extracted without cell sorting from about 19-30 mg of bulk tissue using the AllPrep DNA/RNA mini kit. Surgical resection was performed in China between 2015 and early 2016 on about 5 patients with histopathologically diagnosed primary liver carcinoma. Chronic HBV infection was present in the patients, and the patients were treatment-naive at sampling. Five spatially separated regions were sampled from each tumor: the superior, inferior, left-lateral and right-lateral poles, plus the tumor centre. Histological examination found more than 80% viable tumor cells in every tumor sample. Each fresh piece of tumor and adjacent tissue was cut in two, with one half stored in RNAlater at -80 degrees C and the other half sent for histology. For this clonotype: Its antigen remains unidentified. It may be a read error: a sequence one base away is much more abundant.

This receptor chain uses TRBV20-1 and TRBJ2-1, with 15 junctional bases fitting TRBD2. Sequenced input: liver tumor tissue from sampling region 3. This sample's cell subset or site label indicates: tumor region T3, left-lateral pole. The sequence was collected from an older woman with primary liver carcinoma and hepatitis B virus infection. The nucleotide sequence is TGCAGTGCCGGCGGGGTCGGACTAGCGGGAGGGGATGAGCAGTTCTTC. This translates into CSAGGVGLAGGDEQFF.